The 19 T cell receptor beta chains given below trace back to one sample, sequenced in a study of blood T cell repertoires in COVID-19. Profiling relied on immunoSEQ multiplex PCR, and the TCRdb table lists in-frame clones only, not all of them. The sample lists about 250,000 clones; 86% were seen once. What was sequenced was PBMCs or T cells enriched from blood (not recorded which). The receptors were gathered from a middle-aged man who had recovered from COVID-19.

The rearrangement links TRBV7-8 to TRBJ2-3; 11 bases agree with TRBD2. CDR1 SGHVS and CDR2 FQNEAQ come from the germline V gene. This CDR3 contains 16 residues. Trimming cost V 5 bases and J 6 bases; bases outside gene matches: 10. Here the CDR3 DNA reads TGTGCCAGCAGCCCAGACAGACTAGCGGGAACCGATACGCAGTATTTT. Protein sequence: CASSPDRLAGTDTQYF.

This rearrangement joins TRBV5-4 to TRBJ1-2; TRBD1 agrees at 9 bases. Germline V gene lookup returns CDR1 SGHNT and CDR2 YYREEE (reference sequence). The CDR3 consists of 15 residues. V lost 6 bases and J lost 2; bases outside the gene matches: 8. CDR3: CASIDDRGNNYGYTF. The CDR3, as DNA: TGTGCCAGCATCGACGACAGGGGGAACAACTATGGCTACACCTTC.

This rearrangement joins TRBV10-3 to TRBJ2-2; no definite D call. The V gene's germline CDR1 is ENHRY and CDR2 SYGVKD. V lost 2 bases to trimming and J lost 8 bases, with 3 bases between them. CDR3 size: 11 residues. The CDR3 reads CAISEEGELFF. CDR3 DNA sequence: TGTGCCATCAGTGAGGAGGGGGAGCTGTTTTTT.

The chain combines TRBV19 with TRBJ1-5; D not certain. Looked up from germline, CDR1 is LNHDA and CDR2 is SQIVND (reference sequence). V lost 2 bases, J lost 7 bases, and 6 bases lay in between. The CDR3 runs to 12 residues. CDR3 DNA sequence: TGTGCCAGTAGTATACGGGGACAGCCCCAGCATTTT. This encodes CASSIRGQPQHF.

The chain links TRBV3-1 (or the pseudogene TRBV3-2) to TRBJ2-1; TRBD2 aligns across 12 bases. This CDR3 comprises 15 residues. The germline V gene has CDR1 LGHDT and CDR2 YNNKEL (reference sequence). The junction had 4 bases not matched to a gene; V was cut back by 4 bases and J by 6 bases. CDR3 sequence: CASSLLAGGINEQFF. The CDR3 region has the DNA TGTGCCAGCAGCCTCCTAGCGGGAGGGATCAATGAGCAGTTCTTC.

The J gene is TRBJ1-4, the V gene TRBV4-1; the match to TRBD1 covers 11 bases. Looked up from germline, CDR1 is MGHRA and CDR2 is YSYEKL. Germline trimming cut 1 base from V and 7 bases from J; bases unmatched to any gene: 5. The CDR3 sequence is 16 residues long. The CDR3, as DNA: TGCGCCAGCAGCCAAGGTCATGGGACAGGGGGTGAAAAACTGTTTTTT. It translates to CASSQGHGTGGEKLFF.

CDR3 DNA: TGCAGTGCTAGTTCAGGGATCTCCTACGAGCAGTACTTC. Amino acids: CSASSGISYEQYF. The chain recombines TRBV20-1 with TRBJ2-7; tentative D call: TRBD1 (5 bases). The V end lost 3 bases, the J end lost 0 bases, and 9 bases lay between the germline ends. This CDR3 spans 13 amino acids. Germline-derived CDR1 and CDR2 are DFQATT and SNEGSKA (reference sequence).

The CDR3 DNA sequence: TGTGCCTGGACTTTTGGGACAGGAGATATTGGCTACACCTTC. The encoded protein is CAWTFGTGDIGYTF. This chain joins TRBV30 and TRBJ1-2, with 8 bases matching TRBD1. The J segment lost 7 bases and the V segment lost 4 bases, leaving 11 bases of the junction unmatched. This CDR3 contains 14 residues. CDR1 is GTSNPN, CDR2 SVGIG, per germline (reference sequence).

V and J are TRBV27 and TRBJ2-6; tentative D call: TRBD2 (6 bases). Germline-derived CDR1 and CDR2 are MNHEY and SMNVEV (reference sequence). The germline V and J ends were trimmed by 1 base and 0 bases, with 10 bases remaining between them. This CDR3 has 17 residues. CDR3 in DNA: TGTGCCAGCAGTTTATATCGGGGGAGCTCTGGGGCCAACGTCCTGACTTTC. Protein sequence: CASSLYRGSSGANVLTF.

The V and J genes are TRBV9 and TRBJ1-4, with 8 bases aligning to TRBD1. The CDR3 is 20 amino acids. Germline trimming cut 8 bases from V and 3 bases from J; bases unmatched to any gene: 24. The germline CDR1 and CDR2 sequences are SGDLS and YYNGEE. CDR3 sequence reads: CASQTSGIRQGHRPNEKLFF. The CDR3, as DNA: TGTGCCAGTCAAACCTCAGGTATACGACAGGGGCATAGGCCTAATGAAAAACTGTTTTTT.

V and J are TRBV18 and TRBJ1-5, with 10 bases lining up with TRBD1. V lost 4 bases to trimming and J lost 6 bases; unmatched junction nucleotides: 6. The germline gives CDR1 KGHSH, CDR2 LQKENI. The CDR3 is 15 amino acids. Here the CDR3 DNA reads TGTGCCAGCTCACTGGGGACAGGGGTTCGTCAGCCCCAGCATTTT. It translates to CASSLGTGVRQPQHF.

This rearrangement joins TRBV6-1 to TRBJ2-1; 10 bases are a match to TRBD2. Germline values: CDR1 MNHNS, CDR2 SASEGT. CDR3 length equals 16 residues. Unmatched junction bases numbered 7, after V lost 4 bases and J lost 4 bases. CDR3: CASSVSLAGLYNEQFF. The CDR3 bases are TGTGCCAGCAGTGTTTCACTAGCGGGACTATACAATGAGCAGTTCTTC.

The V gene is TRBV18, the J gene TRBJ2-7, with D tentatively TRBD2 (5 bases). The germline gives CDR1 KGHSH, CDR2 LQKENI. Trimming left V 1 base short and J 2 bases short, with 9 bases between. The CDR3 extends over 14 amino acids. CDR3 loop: CASSPQAEAYEQYF. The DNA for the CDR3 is TGTGCCAGCTCACCACAAGCGGAAGCCTACGAGCAGTACTTC.

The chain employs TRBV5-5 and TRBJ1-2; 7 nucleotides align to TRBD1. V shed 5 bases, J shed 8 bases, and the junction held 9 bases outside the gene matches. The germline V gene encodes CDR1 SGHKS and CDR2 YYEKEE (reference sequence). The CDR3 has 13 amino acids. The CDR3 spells CASSWGQTEGYTF. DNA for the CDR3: TGTGCCAGCAGTTGGGGACAGACTGAAGGCTACACCTTC.

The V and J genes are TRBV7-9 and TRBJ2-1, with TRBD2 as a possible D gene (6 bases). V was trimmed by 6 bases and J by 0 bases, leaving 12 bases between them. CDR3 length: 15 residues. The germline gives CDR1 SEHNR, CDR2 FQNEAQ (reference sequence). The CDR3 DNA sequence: TGTGCCAGCAGAAGTAGCGGCAGCTCCTACAATGAGCAGTTCTTC. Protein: CASRSSGSSYNEQFF.

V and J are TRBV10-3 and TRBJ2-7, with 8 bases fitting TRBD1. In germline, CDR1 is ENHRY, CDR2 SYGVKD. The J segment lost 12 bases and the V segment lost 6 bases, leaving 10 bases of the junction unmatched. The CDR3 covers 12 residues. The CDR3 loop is CAISGQGGTGYF. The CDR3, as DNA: TGTGCCATCAGCGGACAGGGTGGGACGGGGTACTTC.

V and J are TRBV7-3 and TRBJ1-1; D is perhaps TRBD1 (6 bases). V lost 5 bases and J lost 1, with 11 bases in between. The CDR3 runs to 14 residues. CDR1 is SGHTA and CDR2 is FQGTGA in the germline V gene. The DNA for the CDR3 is TGTGCCAGCAGCCCACAAGGGGGGAACACTGAAGCTTTCTTT. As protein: CASSPQGGNTEAFF.

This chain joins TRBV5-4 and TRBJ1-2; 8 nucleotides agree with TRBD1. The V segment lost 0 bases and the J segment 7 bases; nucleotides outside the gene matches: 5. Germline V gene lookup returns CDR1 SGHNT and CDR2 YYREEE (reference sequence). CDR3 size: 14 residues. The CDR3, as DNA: TGTGCCAGCAGCTTGGACAGGGGGAACGTTGGCTACACCTTC. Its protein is CASSLDRGNVGYTF.

The CDR3 nucleotides are TGTGCCAGCAGCTTACGGCGGGGGACGGACTACTACGAGCAGTACTTC. Protein product: CASSLRRGTDYYEQYF. The chain links TRBV5-6 to TRBJ2-7; 7 positions agree with TRBD2. The V segment lost 2 bases and the J segment 3 bases; nucleotides outside the gene matches: 11. The CDR3 is 16 residues long. Germline-derived CDR1 and CDR2 are SGHDT and YYEEEE.